These T cell receptor beta chains were read from a single sample in a study of cytomegalovirus exposure and HLA in healthy donors. TCRdb keeps only in-frame clones here, not all; method: immunoSEQ multiplex PCR. The sample holds approximately 180,000 clones, approximately 86% seen once. The sample was PBMCs. Every receptor here comes from a man younger than 35 in good health and CMV-seropositive. The CDR3 runs from the conserved cysteine through the conserved F or W. Each record gives: J gene, clone size, V gene, D gene, CDR3 protein, CDR3 DNA. The D gene is left open where the match is weak. Clone size appears in some rows only: once, few, many, or a class for an expanded clone.

TRBJ1-2 | NA | TRBV27 | NA | CASREVLGGYTF | TGTGCCAGCCGGGAGGTTTTGGGGGGCTACACCTTC
TRBJ2-7 | NA | TRBV9 | NA | CASSVIQQGEQYF | TGTGCCAGCAGCGTCATACAGCAGGGCGAGCAGTACTTC
TRBJ2-2 | few | TRBV6-5 | TRBD2 | CASSYSGTMNTGELFF | TGTGCCAGCAGCTACTCCGGGACTATGAACACCGGGGAGCTGTTTTTT
TRBJ1-1 | NA | TRBV5-1 | NA | CASSLIAMNTEAFF | TGCGCCAGCAGCTTAATAGCCATGAACACTGAAGCTTTCTTT
TRBJ2-1 | NA | TRBV5-1 | NA | CASSFMSAGVGSEQFF | TGCGCCAGCAGCTTTATGTCTGCCGGGGTAGGGTCTGAGCAGTTCTTC
TRBJ1-2 | few | TRBV28 | NA | CASSETGWSGYTF | TGTGCCAGCAGTGAAACAGGGTGGAGTGGCTACACCTTC
TRBJ2-7 | NA | TRBV4-1 | TRBD2 | CASASGDSGYEQYF | TGCGCCAGCGCAAGCGGGGATTCGGGGTACGAGCAGTACTTC
TRBJ2-7 | NA | TRBV19 | TRBD2 | CASKEGGGSYEQYF | TGTGCCAGTAAAGAGGGCGGGGGCTCCTACGAGCAGTACTTC
TRBJ2-2 | NA | TRBV9 | NA | CASSVGSSANTGELFF | TGTGCCAGCAGCGTAGGGTCCAGCGCGAACACCGGGGAGCTGTTTTTT
TRBJ2-3 | once | TRBV2 | TRBD2 | CASSPSGGQGFDFSTDTQYF | TGTGCCAGCAGCCCGTCGGGGGGGCAGGGGTTCGACTTTAGCACAGATACGCAGTATTTT
TRBJ1-1 | NA | TRBV2 | NA | CASSVDRHTEAFF | TGTGCCAGCAGTGTGGACAGACACACTGAAGCTTTCTTT
TRBJ2-1 | NA | TRBV27 | NA | CASKRGINNEQFF | TGTGCCAGCAAGAGGGGGATCAACAATGAGCAGTTCTTC
TRBJ1-5 | NA | TRBV19 | NA | CASRGREQPQHF | TGTGCCAGTAGGGGCAGGGAACAGCCCCAGCATTTT
TRBJ1-5 | NA | TRBV28 | TRBD1 | CASKTWTGADIGQPQHF | TGTGCCAGCAAGACCTGGACAGGGGCAGACATTGGCCAGCCCCAGCATTTT
TRBJ2-5 | NA | TRBV29-1 | TRBD1 | CSTSGTKRGRETQYF | TGCAGCACCTCCGGGACCAAAAGGGGGCGAGAGACCCAGTACTTC
TRBJ2-2 | NA | TRBV4-2 | TRBD2 | CASSRLADANTGELFF | TGTGCCAGCAGCCGCCTAGCGGATGCGAACACCGGGGAGCTGTTTTTT
TRBJ1-2 | NA | TRBV29-1 | NA | CSDLTDYGYTF | TGCAGCGACCTGACTGACTATGGCTACACCTTC
TRBJ1-3 | NA | TRBV27 | NA | CASSLHVGRVIANTIYF | TGTGCCAGCAGTTTACACGTGGGCAGGGTCATTGCAAACACCATATATTTT
TRBJ2-1 | NA | TRBV27 | TRBD2 | CASSFGGSGNEQFF | TGTGCCAGCAGTTTCGGCGGGAGTGGCAATGAGCAGTTCTTC
TRBJ2-5 | NA | TRBV2 | TRBD2 | CASSIPSGGETQYF | TGTGCCAGCAGTATACCTAGCGGTGGAGAGACCCAGTACTTC
TRBJ2-6 | once | TRBV19 | TRBD1 | CASRDRVGSGANVLTF | TGTGCCAGTAGGGACAGGGTTGGTTCTGGGGCCAACGTCCTGACTTTC
TRBJ1-1 | NA | TRBV2 | NA | CASREDREAFF | TGTGCCAGCAGGGAAGACAGGGAAGCTTTCTTT
TRBJ2-1 | NA | TRBV5-1 | NA | CASSLGGPENEQFF | TGCGCCAGCAGCTTGGGGGGGCCCGAGAATGAGCAGTTCTTC
TRBJ2-7 | NA | TRBV7-2 | TRBD1 | CASSSTGTITYEQYF | TGTGCCAGCAGCTCGACAGGGACCATTACCTACGAGCAGTACTTC
TRBJ2-1 | NA | TRBV9 | TRBD2 | CASSSAGGIANNEQFF | TGTGCCAGCAGCAGCGCCGGGGGGATCGCTAACAATGAGCAGTTCTTC
TRBJ1-2 | NA | TRBV6-1 | TRBD1 | CASRTGIYGYTF | TGTGCCAGCAGGACAGGGATCTATGGCTACACCTTC
TRBJ1-4 | NA | TRBV4-1 | NA | CASSQEGGFGLFF | TGCGCCAGCAGCCAAGAGGGAGGGTTTGGACTGTTTTTT
TRBJ2-7 | NA | TRBV15 | NA | CATSRDRGYEQYF | TGTGCCACCAGCAGAGACAGGGGCTACGAGCAGTACTTC
TRBJ1-2 | NA | TRBV6-5 | NA | CASSYSGSGGYGYTF | TGTGCCAGCAGTTACTCAGGGTCAGGAGGCTATGGCTACACCTTC
TRBJ1-2 | NA | TRBV7-2 | NA | CASSLELGGYTF | TGTGCCAGCAGCTTAGAGCTGGGCGGCTACACCTTC
TRBJ2-7 | NA | TRBV5-5 | TRBD2 | CASSTRTSDGEQYF | TGTGCCAGCAGCACCCGGACTAGCGACGGCGAGCAGTACTTC
TRBJ1-4 | many | TRBV4-3 | NA | CASSQDPAGTNEKLFF | TGCGCCAGCAGCCAAGATCCGGCAGGGACTAATGAAAAACTGTTTTTT
TRBJ2-5 | NA | TRBV7-2 | NA | CASSPFSGQETQYF | TGTGCCAGCAGTCCTTTTAGCGGTCAAGAGACCCAGTACTTC
TRBJ2-5 | NA | TRBV27 | NA | CASTKGETQYF | TGTGCCAGCACCAAGGGGGAGACCCAGTACTTC
TRBJ1-3 | few | TRBV5-4 | NA | CASSFRGGNTIYF | TGTGCCAGCAGCTTTAGGGGGGGAAACACCATATATTTT
TRBJ1-3 | NA | TRBV5-6 | NA | CASSLFRGNTIYF | TGTGCCAGCAGCTTGTTCAGGGGAAACACCATATATTTT
TRBJ2-1 | NA | TRBV28 | NA | CASSLIYAGTYNEQFF | TGTGCCAGCAGTTTAATTTATGCAGGGACCTACAATGAGCAGTTCTTC
TRBJ1-5 | NA | TRBV6-1 | NA | CASSLRGMNQPQHF | TGTGCCAGCAGCCTGAGGGGGATGAATCAGCCCCAGCATTTT
TRBJ2-7 | NA | TRBV27 | NA | CASSKYPDSNYEQYF | TGTGCCAGCAGTAAGTACCCGGACAGTAACTACGAGCAGTACTTC
TRBJ1-2 | NA | TRBV7-2 | NA | CASSLQGRGGYTF | TGTGCCAGCAGCTTACAGGGTAGGGGCGGCTACACCTTC
TRBJ2-7 | once | TRBV14 | TRBD1 | CASSFRDRHYEQYF | TGTGCCAGCAGCTTCCGGGACAGGCACTACGAGCAGTACTTC
TRBJ2-7 | NA | TRBV4-2 | TRBD2 | CASSQDRASGYEQYF | TGTGCCAGCAGCCAAGATCGAGCTAGCGGCTACGAGCAGTACTTC
TRBJ2-3 | once | TRBV4-1 | TRBD2 | CASSRAGGPVTDTQYF | TGCGCCAGCAGCCGAGCGGGAGGGCCCGTTACAGATACGCAGTATTTT
TRBJ2-3 | once | TRBV2 | TRBD1 | CASSFARGFSTDTQYF | TGTGCCAGCAGTTTTGCCAGGGGGTTCAGCACAGATACGCAGTATTTT
TRBJ1-1 | NA | TRBV4-1 | NA | CASSRDGGEAFF | TGCGCCAGCAGCCGAGACGGGGGTGAAGCTTTCTTT
TRBJ2-7 | NA | TRBV6-1 | TRBD2 | CASSFLGGTYSEQYF | TGTGCCAGCAGTTTCCTGGGGGGGACTTATTCCGAGCAGTACTTC
TRBJ2-7 | NA | TRBV5-1 | NA | CASSPRGKPYEQYF | TGCGCCAGCAGCCCGAGGGGGAAGCCCTACGAGCAGTACTTC
TRBJ2-7 | NA | TRBV2 | NA | CASRRVPYEQYF | TGTGCCAGCAGGAGGGTCCCGTACGAGCAGTACTTC
TRBJ1-1 | once | TRBV11-3 | TRBD1 | CASSLAGQGSEAFF | TGTGCCAGCAGCTTAGCGGGACAGGGCTCTGAAGCTTTCTTT
TRBJ1-4 | NA | TRBV19 | NA | CASTGGVNEKLFF | TGTGCCAGTACTGGAGGGGTTAATGAAAAACTGTTTTTT
TRBJ1-4 | NA | TRBV19 | TRBD1 | CASRKLQGARDEKLFF | TGTGCCAGTAGGAAACTACAGGGGGCGAGGGATGAAAAACTGTTTTTT